The rows below give T cell receptor beta chains drawn from one sample of a study of tumor and adjacent non-tumor tissue in lung cancer. MiXCR was run by TCRdb on the multiplex PCR reads, yielding one entry per CDR3 protein. The sample has some 99,000 distinct CDR3 sequences, around 75% seen once. Sequences were obtained from lung tumor tissue. The source is a woman aged 55-70 years with non-small cell lung cancer. The conserved cysteine and the conserved F or W are not part of the CDR3 here.

CDR3	V	J
ASTRRERTPDTQY	TRBV6-6	TRBJ2-3
ANSLIGPPGRMNIEAL	TRBV11-3	TRBJ1-1
NARVPSGASYSEQF	TRBV20-1	TRBJ2-1
ASRPLRGGLDRNQPQH	TRBV6-5	TRBJ1-5
ASSMGPGQSTDTQY	TRBV11-2	TRBJ2-3
ASSDRTSHNQQF	TRBV28	TRBJ2-1
VSSVHRRSEQY	TRBV10-1	TRBJ2-7
SEDPDYGYT	TRBV20-1	TRBJ1-2
ARSRSVETGSGANVLT	TRBV4-1	TRBJ2-6
VSSQDRQTSNQPQH	TRBV4-3	TRBJ1-5
ASIFTSGDITRELF	TRBV11-2	TRBJ2-2
DSSPEDWGELF	TRBV11-2	TRBJ2-2
SVPLTENYDYT	TRBV29-1	TRBJ1-2
ASSQDLVLHLMNTEAF	TRBV4-3	TRBJ1-1
STSREQGTCQPQH	TRBV20-1	TRBJ1-5
ASSSAGMGEKLF	TRBV25-1	TRBJ1-4
ASRTDTMVGNTIY	TRBV11-3	TRBJ1-3
ASSYRLAGGETQY	TRBV4-3	TRBJ2-5
SSSRGLVKDTQY	TRBV4-3	TRBJ2-3
ASSAVGAGNYEQY	TRBV6-1	TRBJ2-7
ASSRHGGQSQH	TRBV11-2	TRBJ1-5
SSSQRLGETQY	TRBV5-1	TRBJ2-5
ASCRDRNTEAF	TRBV11-1	TRBJ1-1
SAVSGTANTEAF	TRBV20-1	TRBJ1-1
ATSTRVNTGELF	TRBV24-1	TRBJ2-2
ATGLAGAGTEIQY	TRBV24-1	TRBJ2-5
ATQSNIATEAF	TRBV12-3/TRBV12-4	TRBJ1-1
ASSLLTDGGHY	TRBV11-2	TRBJ2-7
TSSSQGPLYGYI	TRBV11-1	TRBJ1-2
ASILDTGTHEEY	TRBV11-3	TRBJ2-7
ASSSRLAVVQYEQY	TRBV12-3/TRBV12-4	TRBJ2-7
ARSSEASGNTIY	TRBV6-6	TRBJ1-3
AWSVKGQFYGYT	TRBV30	TRBJ1-2
ASSLQGQISYELY	TRBV5-4	TRBJ2-7
ASSVQEGTGTQH	TRBV6-1	-
SASGTENTEELL	TRBV20-1	TRBJ2-2
ASSPTRGGTYEQY	TRBV28	TRBJ2-7
SARTSGTLYGQC	TRBV20-1	TRBJ2-7
ASSQARGGCSVGYT	TRBV14	TRBJ1-2
ASSLGGGSYNRQF	TRBV11-3	TRBJ2-1
ASSTGVGLTGRTQY	TRBV6-9	TRBJ2-5
ASSLDSGRGTETF	TRBV11-3	TRBJ1-1
ASSPRTTRSTDTQY	TRBV5-6	TRBJ2-3
ASSPQNERF	TRBV11-2	TRBJ2-1
ASTPSREDNEQF	TRBV12-3/TRBV12-4	TRBJ2-1
VSSLMGVVGSKHIQY	TRBV7-9	TRBJ2-4
ASSSQAGEAF	TRBV19	TRBJ1-1
ACSQDWGGSGGNEQF	TRBV4-1	TRBJ2-1
ASGLGLKEVQY	TRBV12-3/TRBV12-4	TRBJ2-5
SSSKGSNTEAF	TRBV29-1	TRBJ1-1
ASSLAGDNYNKQF	TRBV11-3	TRBJ2-1
ASSYWTGMGNEQF	TRBV11-1	TRBJ2-1
TFSDYRQGAETQY	TRBV5-5	TRBJ2-5
ANSLGLGGWGQGDDEQF	TRBV11-2	TRBJ2-1
ASSARQGAGGYT	TRBV6-1	TRBJ1-2
ASSLDQGDGDYA	TRBV11-2	TRBJ1-2
ANNSTGTGVTDTQY	TRBV12-3/TRBV12-4	TRBJ2-3
ASSDPGLGMEQF	TRBV6-2/TRBV6-3	TRBJ2-1